Each of the 28 T cell receptor beta chains below was sequenced from the same sample in a study of T cell changes during pregnancy in multiple sclerosis. The table came from immunoSEQ multiplex PCR; TCRdb's copy has only in-frame clones and leaves some out. Among approximately 80,000 clones listed, about 94% were seen once. The sample was peripheral blood, taken in the second trimester of pregnancy. Source of these receptors: a female donor in good health, enrolled as a control in a pregnancy study.

V and J are TRBV5-1 and TRBJ2-7, with a possible D match to TRBD1 (5 bases). V was cut by 4 bases and J by 7 bases, with 9 bases left in between. CDR3 length: 11 amino acids. Per the germline V gene, CDR1 is SGHRS and CDR2 is YFSETQ. CDR3 bases: TGCGCCAGCAGCATGCAGGGAGAGCAGTACTTC. Its translation: CASSMQGEQYF.

J is TRBJ2-7 and V is TRBV6-1, with D unclear. Germline CDR1 MNHNS, CDR2 SASEGT. With 0 bases removed from V and 3 bases from J, the gap between germline ends came to 9 bases. This CDR3 spans 14 amino acids. DNA of the CDR3: TGTGCCAGCAGTGAAGCGCACGGAGACTACGAGCAGTACTTC. This codes for CASSEAHGDYEQYF.

V and J are TRBV27 and TRBJ2-3, with TRBD2 matching 8 bases. This CDR3 contains 11 residues. V lost 5 bases and J lost 11; bases outside the gene matches: 3. CDR1 and CDR2 from the germline V gene are MNHEY and SMNVEV (reference sequence). The CDR3 sequence is CASSGGGLQYF. DNA of the CDR3: TGTGCCAGCAGTGGCGGGGGGTTGCAGTATTTT.

The chain employs TRBV28 and TRBJ1-2, with D perhaps TRBD1 (5 bases). Trimming cost V 1 base and J 0 bases, with 9 bases left between them. Germline loops: CDR1 MDHEN, CDR2 SYDVKM. This CDR3 region has 15 residues. The CDR3 region is CASSLSQVSNYGYTF. CDR3 nucleotide sequence: TGTGCCAGCAGTTTATCACAGGTTTCTAACTATGGCTACACCTTC.

The CDR3 nucleotides read TGTGCCAGCAGCTTACCCGCGGTGAACTACGAGCAGTACTTC. Protein product: CASSLPAVNYEQYF. This rearrangement joins TRBV7-9 to TRBJ2-7; no definite D call. The V end lost 2 bases, the J end lost 3 bases, and 11 bases lay between the germline ends. The CDR3 sequence is 14 residues long. Germline assignment: CDR1 SEHNR and CDR2 FQNEAQ (reference sequence).

The V call is TRBV9, the J call TRBJ1-2; perhaps TRBD1 as D (5 bases). The CDR3 covers 15 residues. CDR1 SGDLS and CDR2 YYNGEE come from the germline V gene. V lost 3 bases and J 6 bases, leaving 18 bases between the germline ends. CDR3: CASSAPGGEPNGYTF. CDR3 in DNA: TGTGCCAGCAGCGCCCCGGGGGGAGAACCCAATGGCTACACCTTC.

The chain links TRBV15 to TRBJ2-1; D might be TRBD2 (6 bases). Germline assignment: CDR1 LNHNV and CDR2 YYDKDF (reference sequence). Trimming took off 3 bases at V and 10 bases at J, with 13 bases between the two ends. The CDR3 totals 13 residues. DNA for the CDR3: TGTGCCACCAGCAGGGATAAAAGCGGGGAGCAGTTCTTC. Translating gives CATSRDKSGEQFF. Filled out from reference TRBV15 and TRBJ2-1, the complete variable domain reads DAMVIQNPRYQVTQFGKPVTLSCSQTLNHNVMYWYQQKSSQAPKLLFHYYDKDFNNEADTPDNFQSRRPNTSFCFLDIRSPGLGDTAMYLCATSRDKSGEQFFGPGTRLTVL.

The V call is TRBV30, the J call TRBJ1-2; TRBD1 matches at 7 bases. The trim removed 2 bases at V and 2 bases at J, leaving 11 bases unmatched. Germline CDR1 and CDR2: GTSNPN and SVGIG (reference sequence). This CDR3 has 16 residues. The CDR3 here is CAWSMELGDRNYGYTF. CDR3 in DNA: TGTGCCTGGAGTATGGAACTAGGGGACAGAAACTATGGCTACACCTTC.

This clone was detected only once. The chain joins TRBV27 to TRBJ2-1; the match to TRBD2 covers 15 bases. V lost 8 bases to trimming and J lost 7 bases; unmatched junction nucleotides: 3. Germline values: CDR1 MNHEY, CDR2 SMNVEV (reference sequence). The CDR3 totals 14 residues. The CDR3 loop is CASGLAGGRNEQFF. CDR3 coding DNA: TGTGCCAGCGGACTAGCGGGGGGGCGAAATGAGCAGTTCTTC.

This chain links TRBV10-3 with TRBJ2-5, with 11 bases identical to TRBD1. V shed 4 bases, J shed 2 bases, and the junction held 3 bases outside the gene matches. This CDR3 comprises 15 residues. In germline, CDR1 is ENHRY, CDR2 SYGVKD. The CDR3 coding sequence is TGTGCCATCAGTGCCGGACAGGGGGCTCAAGAGACCCAGTACTTC. Residues: CAISAGQGAQETQYF.

The rearrangement uses TRBV27 and TRBJ1-6; D is ambiguous. V gave up 5 bases and J gave up 0 bases, with 8 bases separating them. Germline V gene sequence: CDR1 MNHEY, CDR2 SMNVEV (reference sequence). CDR3 length equals 15 residues. In DNA form, the CDR3 reads TGTGCCAGCAGTCCTAATCTCTCCTATAATTCACCCCTCCACTTT. Translating gives CASSPNLSYNSPLHF.

The rearrangement uses TRBV30 and TRBJ1-1, with TRBD1 matching 9 bases. The V and J ends lost 7 bases and 1 base, in that order; junction bases with no gene match: 19. The CDR3 has 18 amino acids. The V gene's germline CDR1 is GTSNPN and CDR2 SVGIG (reference sequence). CDR3 loop: CALTIKQGATPPNTEAFF. The CDR3 DNA follows: TGTGCCTTAACCATTAAACAGGGGGCAACTCCACCGAACACTGAAGCTTTCTTT.

The CDR3, as DNA: TGTGCCAGCAGCACCGGACATCATGCTGGAAACACCATATATTTT. Its protein product is CASSTGHHAGNTIYF. The V gene is TRBV7-2, the J gene TRBJ1-3; possibly TRBD1 for D (5 bases). The V and J ends lost 5 bases and 2 bases respectively, with 13 bases between them. The CDR3 spans 15 residues. Germline CDR1 SGHTA, CDR2 FQGNSA.

V and J are TRBV5-1 and TRBJ1-2; 8 bases fit TRBD1. This CDR3 region has 15 residues. J was trimmed by 5 bases and V by 5 bases; bases with no gene match: 11. Germline-derived CDR1 and CDR2 are SGHRS and YFSETQ. The CDR3 loop reads CASRPGQGPQYGYTF. In DNA form, the CDR3 reads TGCGCCAGCAGGCCTGGACAGGGTCCCCAGTATGGCTACACCTTC. The whole variable domain, remainder taken from reference TRBV5-1 and TRBJ1-2, is KAGVTQTPRYLIKTRGQQVTLSCSPISGHRSVSWYQQTPGQGLQFLFEYFSETQRNKGNFPGRFSGRQFSNSRSEMNVSTLELGDSALYLCASRPGQGPQYGYTFGSGTRLTVV.

The chain combines TRBV7-2 with TRBJ1-3; D possibly corresponds to TRBD1 (6 bases). The V gene lost 5 bases and the J gene lost 0 bases, with 11 bases spanning the gap. The germline V gene has CDR1 SGHTA and CDR2 FQGNSA. This CDR3 is 15 amino acids long. CDR3 amino acids: CASSPTGISGNTIYF. CDR3 sequence (DNA): TGTGCCAGCAGCCCGACAGGTATCTCTGGAAACACCATATATTTT.

The rearrangement joins TRBV30 to TRBJ2-5, with 9 bases fitting TRBD2. CDR3 size: 14 residues. Germline trimming cut 0 bases from V and 2 bases from J; bases unmatched to any gene: 1. Germline CDR1 reads GTSNPN; CDR2 reads SVGIG (reference sequence). As DNA, the CDR3 is TGTGCCTGGAGTGTTAGCGGGGGACAAGAGACCCAGTACTTC. This sequence encodes CAWSVSGGQETQYF.

On this clone: Other DNA variants within this sample encode the same CDR3. The chain is built from TRBV19 and TRBJ1-1, with no clear D. There are 13 residues in the CDR3. Germline lookup yields CDR1 LNHDA and CDR2 SQIVND (reference sequence). Trimming stripped 2 bases from V and 7 bases from J, with 11 bases between. CDR3 region: CASSILRGSEAFF. The DNA of the CDR3 is TGTGCCAGTAGTATATTGAGAGGCAGTGAAGCTTTCTTT.

The CDR3 sequence: CASSNAGANEKLFF. DNA of the CDR3: TGTGCCAGCAGCAATGCCGGGGCTAATGAAAAACTGTTTTTT. The chain uses TRBV21-1 and TRBJ1-4. TRBV21-1 is reported as a pseudogene. The CDR3 spans 14 residues.

This chain links TRBV30 with TRBJ2-7; D is perhaps TRBD1 (6 bases). Trimming stripped 1 base from V and 12 bases from J, with 10 bases between. Germline assignment: CDR1 GTSNPN and CDR2 SVGIG (reference sequence). The CDR3 has 10 amino acids. The CDR3 nucleotides are TGTGCCTGGAGTGGTGGGGGCCTGTACTTC. It yields the protein CAWSGGGLYF.

The chain recombines TRBV19 with TRBJ1-2, with D perhaps TRBD1 (5 bases). Trimming took off 2 bases at V and 3 bases at J, with 10 bases between the two ends. CDR3 size: 14 residues. Germline CDR1 is LNHDA and CDR2 is SQIVND (reference sequence). CDR3 region: CASSIQLGDYGYTF. In nucleotides, the CDR3 is TGTGCCAGTAGTATACAGCTAGGGGACTATGGCTACACCTTC.

The rearrangement uses TRBV5-6 and TRBJ2-6; tentatively, D is TRBD2 (5 bases). The CDR3 runs to 18 residues. V lost 3 bases, J lost 0 bases, and 16 bases lay in between. The germline gives CDR1 SGHDT, CDR2 YYEEEE. The CDR3 sequence is CASSSKWRGLSGANVLTF. Here the CDR3 DNA reads TGTGCCAGCAGCTCAAAGTGGCGCGGACTCTCTGGGGCCAACGTCCTGACTTTC.

The chain uses TRBV7-9 and TRBJ2-7, with 9 bases matching TRBD1. Germline CDR1 SEHNR, CDR2 FQNEAQ (reference sequence). The J segment lost 4 bases and the V segment lost 5 bases, leaving 9 bases of the junction unmatched. CDR3 size: 15 residues. Written as DNA, the CDR3 is TGTGCCAGCAGCGTCGGACAGGGGACACGGTACGAGCAGTACTTC. Translated, it gives CASSVGQGTRYEQYF.

This clone was found once. The CDR3 DNA follows: TGTGCCAGCAGCTTAGAGTCAAGCCCTGAAGCTTTCTTT. It specifies CASSLESSPEAFF. V and J are TRBV13 and TRBJ1-1; D gene uncertain. The CDR3 has 13 amino acids. Deletions cut 1 base from V and 6 bases from J, with 9 bases between. CDR1 is PRHDT and CDR2 is FYEKMQ in the germline V gene (reference sequence). The variable domain in full, completed from reference TRBV13 and TRBJ1-1, reads AAGVIQSPRHLIKEKRETATLKCYPIPRHDTVYWYQQGPGQDPQFLISFYEKMQSDKGSIPDRFSAQQFSDYHSELNMSSLELGDSALYFCASSLESSPEAFFGQGTRLTVV.

This chain uses TRBV7-3 with TRBJ1-1; TRBD1 might be the D (5 bases). The CDR3 contains 16 residues. The ends were cut back, 2 bases at V and 0 bases at J, with 13 bases in the middle. The germline V gene has CDR1 SGHTA and CDR2 FQGTGA. The CDR3 here is CASSLLIQGMNTEAFF. In DNA, the CDR3 is TGTGCCAGCAGCTTACTAATCCAGGGTATGAACACTGAAGCTTTCTTT.

V gene TRBV6-5 combines with J gene TRBJ2-2; 7 nucleotides agree with TRBD2. In germline, CDR1 is MNHEY, CDR2 SVGAGI. Trimming removed 5 bases from V and 7 bases from J; junction bases left unmatched: 1. The CDR3 covers 12 residues. CDR3 bases: TGTGCCAGCAGTCAGCGGGGCGGGGAGCTGTTTTTT. Translating gives CASSQRGGELFF.

This clone appeared a few times. The rearrangement uses TRBV10-3 and TRBJ1-5, with a possible D match to TRBD1 (5 bases). With 5 bases removed from V and 3 bases from J, the gap between germline ends came to 8 bases. This CDR3 is 13 amino acids long. Germline CDR1 is ENHRY and CDR2 is SYGVKD. The CDR3 is CAISTGVNQPQHF. The CDR3 DNA sequence: TGTGCCATCAGTACAGGCGTCAATCAGCCCCAGCATTTT.

The chain carries TRBV5-6 and TRBJ1-2, with 8 bases lining up with TRBD1. The V and J ends lost 3 bases and 4 bases, in that order; junction bases with no gene match: 8. The CDR3 loop spans 15 amino acids. Germline CDR1 and CDR2: SGHDT and YYEEEE. The CDR3 loop reads CASSSLDRAIYGYTF. The CDR3 DNA reads TGTGCCAGCAGCTCCCTGGACAGGGCCATCTATGGCTACACCTTC. The whole variable domain, remainder taken from reference TRBV5-6 and TRBJ1-2, is DAGVTQSPTHLIKTRGQQVTLRCSPKSGHDTVSWYQQALGQGPQFIFQYYEEEERQRGNFPDRFSGHQFPNYSSELNVNALLLGDSALYLCASSSLDRAIYGYTFGSGTRLTVV.

This clone was seen only once. The V and J genes are TRBV2 and TRBJ2-1, with D tentatively TRBD2 (6 bases). CDR1 is SNHLY and CDR2 is FYNNEI in the germline V gene. The V and J ends lost 4 bases and 5 bases respectively, with 15 bases between them. This CDR3 region has 15 residues. This CDR3 is CASSASEGGDNEQFF. The CDR3 DNA sequence: TGTGCCAGCAGTGCCTCGGAGGGAGGAGACAATGAGCAGTTCTTC.